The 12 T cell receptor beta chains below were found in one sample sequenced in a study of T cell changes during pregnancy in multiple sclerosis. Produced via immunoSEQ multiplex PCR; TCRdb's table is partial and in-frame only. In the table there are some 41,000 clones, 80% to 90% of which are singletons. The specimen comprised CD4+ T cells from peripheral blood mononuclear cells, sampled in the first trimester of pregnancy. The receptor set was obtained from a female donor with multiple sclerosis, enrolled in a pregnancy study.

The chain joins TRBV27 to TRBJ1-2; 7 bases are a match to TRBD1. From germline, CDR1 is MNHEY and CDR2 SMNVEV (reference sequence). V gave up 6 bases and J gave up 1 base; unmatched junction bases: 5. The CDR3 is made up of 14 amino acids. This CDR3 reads CASSQGGINYGYTF. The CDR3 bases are TGTGCCAGCAGCCAGGGGGGCATTAACTATGGCTACACCTTC.

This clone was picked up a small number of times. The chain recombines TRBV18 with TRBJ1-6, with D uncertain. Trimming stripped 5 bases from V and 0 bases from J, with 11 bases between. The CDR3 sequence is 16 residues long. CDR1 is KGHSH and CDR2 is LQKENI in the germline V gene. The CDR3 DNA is TGTGCCAGCTCAAAGACACCGAGCTCCTATAATTCACCCCTCCACTTT. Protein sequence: CASSKTPSSYNSPLHF.

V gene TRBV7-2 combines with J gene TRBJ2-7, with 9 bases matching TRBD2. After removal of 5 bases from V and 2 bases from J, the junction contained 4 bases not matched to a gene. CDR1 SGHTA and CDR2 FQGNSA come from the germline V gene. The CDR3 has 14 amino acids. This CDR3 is CASSGKRGAYEQYF. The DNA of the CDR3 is TGTGCCAGCAGCGGAAAGCGGGGGGCCTACGAGCAGTACTTC. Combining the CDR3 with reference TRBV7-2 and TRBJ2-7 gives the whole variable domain GAGVSQSPSNKVTEKGKDVELRCDPISGHTALYWYRQSLGQGLEFLIYFQGNSAPDKSGLPSDRFSAERTGGSVSTLTIQRTQQEDSAVYLCASSGKRGAYEQYFGPGTRLTVT.

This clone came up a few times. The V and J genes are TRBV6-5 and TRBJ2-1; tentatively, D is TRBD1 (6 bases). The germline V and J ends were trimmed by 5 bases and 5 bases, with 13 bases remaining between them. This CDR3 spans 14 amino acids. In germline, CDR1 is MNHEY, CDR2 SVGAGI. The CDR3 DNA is TGTGCCAGCAGTAGCGGACAGTTCGACAATGAGCAGTTCTTC. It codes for CASSSGQFDNEQFF.

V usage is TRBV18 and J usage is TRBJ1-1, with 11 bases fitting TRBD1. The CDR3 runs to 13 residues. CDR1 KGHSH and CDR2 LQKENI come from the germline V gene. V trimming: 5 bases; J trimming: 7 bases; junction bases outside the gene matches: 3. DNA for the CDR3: TGTGCCAGCTCAGGACAGGGGGCGCATGAAGCTTTCTTT. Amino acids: CASSGQGAHEAFF.

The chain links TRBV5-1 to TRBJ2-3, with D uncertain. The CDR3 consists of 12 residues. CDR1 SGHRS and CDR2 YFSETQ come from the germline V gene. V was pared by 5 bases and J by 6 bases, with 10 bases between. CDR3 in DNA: TGCGCCAGCAGATCCGATCAGGATACGCAGTATTTT. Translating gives CASRSDQDTQYF.

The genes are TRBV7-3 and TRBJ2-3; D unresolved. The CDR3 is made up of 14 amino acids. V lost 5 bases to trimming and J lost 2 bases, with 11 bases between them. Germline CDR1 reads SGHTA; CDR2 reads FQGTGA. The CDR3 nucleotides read TGTGCCAGCAGCCCCCGACTGGTCACAGATACGCAGTATTTT. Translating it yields CASSPRLVTDTQYF.

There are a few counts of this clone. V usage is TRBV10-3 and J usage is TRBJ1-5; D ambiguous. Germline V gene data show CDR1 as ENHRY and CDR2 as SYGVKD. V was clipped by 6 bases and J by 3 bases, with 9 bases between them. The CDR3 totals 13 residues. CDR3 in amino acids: CAIRRDFNQPQHF. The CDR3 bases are TGTGCCATCAGGCGCGATTTCAATCAGCCCCAGCATTTT.

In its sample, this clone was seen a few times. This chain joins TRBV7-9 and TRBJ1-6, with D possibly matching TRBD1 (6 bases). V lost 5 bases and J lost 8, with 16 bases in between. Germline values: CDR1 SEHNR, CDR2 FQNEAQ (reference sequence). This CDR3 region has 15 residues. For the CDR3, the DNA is TGTGCCAGCAGCCCACCCGGGACAAGTTATTCACCCCTCCACTTT. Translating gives CASSPPGTSYSPLHF.

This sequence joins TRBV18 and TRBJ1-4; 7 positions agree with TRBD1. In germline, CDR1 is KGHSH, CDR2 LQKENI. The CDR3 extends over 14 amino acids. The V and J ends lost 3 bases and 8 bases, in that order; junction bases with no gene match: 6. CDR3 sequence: CASSPRTGAEKLFF. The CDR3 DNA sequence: TGTGCCAGCTCACCGAGGACAGGAGCGGAAAAACTGTTTTTT.

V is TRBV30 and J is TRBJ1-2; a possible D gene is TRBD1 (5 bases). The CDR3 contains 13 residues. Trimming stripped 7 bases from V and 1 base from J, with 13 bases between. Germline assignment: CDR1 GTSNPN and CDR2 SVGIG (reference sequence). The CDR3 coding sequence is TGTGCCTTAGGCGGGGGGAATAACTATGGCTACACCTTC. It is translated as CALGGGNNYGYTF. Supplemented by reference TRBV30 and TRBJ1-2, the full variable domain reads SQTIHQWPATLVQPVGSPLSLECTVEGTSNPNLYWYRQAAGRGLQLLFYSVGIGQISSEVPQNLSASRPQDRQFILSSKKLLLSDSGFYLCALGGGNNYGYTFGSGTRLTVV.

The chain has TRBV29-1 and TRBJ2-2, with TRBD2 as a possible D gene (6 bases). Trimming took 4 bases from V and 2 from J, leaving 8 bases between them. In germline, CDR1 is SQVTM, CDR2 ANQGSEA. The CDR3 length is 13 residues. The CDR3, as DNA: TGCAGCGTTGGCGGGATCAACACCGGGGAGCTGTTTTTT. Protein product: CSVGGINTGELFF.